This T cell receptor (beta chain) was sequenced in a study of blood T cell repertoires in COVID-19. At the level of the study: Samples came from the United States, Italy and Spain, spanning acute and convalescent COVID-19. From T cells, B-cell-depleted T cells, or PBMCs came the material, which was cDNA or gDNA.

Methods used by the authors: Reference gene primers were amplified, and this amplification served to estimate nucleated cell counts. Here immunoSEQ multiplex PCR was the method, and the copy in TCRdb shows in-frame clones only, minus some. V, J and clone size were drawn from that table, and D and trimming were deduced from the DNA. The profile covers about 250,000 clones, with roughly nine tenths appearing a single time and about 0.94% taken by the ten largest. Between the trimmed V and J ends, which lost 2 bases and 7 bases, there was a span of 11 bases. The germline V gene has CDR1 KGHSH and CDR2 LQKENI. The CDR3 loop spans 14 amino acids.

Sequences were obtained from peripheral blood. The chain uses TRBV18 and TRBJ1-4; D might be TRBD1 (5 bases). The clonotype originates from a woman between 40 and 50 years old who had recovered from COVID-19. The CDR3 region is CASSPGGVGEKLFF. Written as DNA, the CDR3 is TGTGCCAGCTCACCAGGGGGGGTTGGTGAAAAACTGTTTTTT.